Shown below are 10 T cell receptor beta chains from a single sample sequenced in a study of blood T cell repertoires in COVID-19. TCRdb's table, derived via immunoSEQ multiplex PCR, lists solely in-frame clones and lacks some. The top ten hold about 6.5% of the sample, which has approximately 50,000 clones, more than 80% seen once. The specimen was peripheral blood. The receptor source for this set is a man in his 60s with acute or convalescent COVID-19.

The chain joins TRBV24-1 to TRBJ2-7, with TRBD1 as a possible D gene (6 bases). The germline V gene has CDR1 KGHDR and CDR2 SFDVKD. Deletions cut 2 bases from V and 0 bases from J, with 10 bases between. CDR3 length: 15 residues. The CDR3 DNA follows: TGTGCCACCAGTGATTCTCAGGGGCCCTCCTACGAGCAGTACTTC. Its translation is CATSDSQGPSYEQYF.

This sequence joins TRBV30 and TRBJ2-3; the match to TRBD2 covers 8 bases. Germline values: CDR1 GTSNPN, CDR2 SVGIG (reference sequence). Trimming cost V 3 bases and J 1 base; bases outside gene matches: 6. This CDR3 comprises 15 residues. As DNA, the CDR3 is TGTGCCTGGAGCCGTGCGGGAGGTGGCACAGATACGCAGTATTTT. Its translation: CAWSRAGGGTDTQYF.

This chain links TRBV29-1 with TRBJ2-7; TRBD1 aligns across 7 bases. J gave up 0 bases and V 6 bases, and 5 bases lay outside the gene matches. This CDR3 region has 13 residues. Per the germline V gene, CDR1 is SQVTM and CDR2 is ANQGSEA. For the CDR3, the DNA is TGCAGCGTAGAAACAGGGGTCTCCTACGAGCAGTACTTC. Its protein is CSVETGVSYEQYF.

The chain combines TRBV7-3 with TRBJ2-2, with 8 bases aligning to TRBD2. V lost 4 bases, J lost 8 bases, and 3 bases stayed unmatched. This CDR3 has 13 amino acids. Germline CDR1 and CDR2: SGHTA and FQGTGA. The CDR3 DNA sequence: TGTGCCAGCAGCTCAAGCGGGAGTGGGGAGCTGTTTTTT. This sequence encodes CASSSSGSGELFF.

This chain connects TRBV6-5 to TRBJ2-7; D perhaps matches TRBD2 (6 bases). This CDR3 has 14 amino acids. V was trimmed by 6 bases and J by 0 bases, leaving 12 bases between them. The germline CDR1 and CDR2 sequences are MNHEY and SVGAGI. CDR3 nucleotides: TGTGCCAGCAGCCGGGACTTCAGCTCCTACGAGCAGTACTTC. Translation gives CASSRDFSSYEQYF.

J is TRBJ2-7 and V is TRBV9, with TRBD2 identical over 9 bases. Germline CDR1 SGDLS, CDR2 YYNGEE. CDR3 length: 15 amino acids. V lost 0 bases to trimming and J lost 0 bases; unmatched junction nucleotides: 1. The CDR3 DNA sequence: TGTGCCAGCAGCGTAGGTAGCGGGAGCTCCTACGAGCAGTACTTC. Protein sequence: CASSVGSGSSYEQYF.

This clone was seen once. The CDR3 reads CASSLVALAGVGEQFF. For the CDR3, the DNA is TGTGCCAGCAGCTTAGTGGCGCTAGCGGGAGTAGGTGAGCAGTTCTTC. This chain links TRBV11-1 with TRBJ2-1, with 10 bases aligning to TRBD2. V was pared by 1 base and J by 9 bases, with 9 bases of the junction left unmatched. Germline CDR1 SGHAT, CDR2 FQDESV (reference sequence). This CDR3 spans 16 amino acids.

V is TRBV27 and J is TRBJ1-5; perhaps TRBD1 as D (6 bases). The germline V gene has CDR1 MNHEY and CDR2 SMNVEV (reference sequence). The V end was cut by 3 bases, the J end by 10 bases, with 16 bases between. There are 14 residues in the CDR3. The CDR3 protein is CASSFWGAGGPQHF. Written as DNA, the CDR3 is TGTGCCAGCAGTTTTTGGGGGGCGGGGGGTCCCCAGCATTTT.

The rearrangement uses TRBV10-1 and TRBJ1-2, with 8 bases matching TRBD1. Looked up from germline, CDR1 is WNHNN and CDR2 is SYGVQD (reference sequence). Trimming removed 6 bases from V and 3 bases from J; junction bases left unmatched: 6. The CDR3 is 14 amino acids. CDR3 amino acids: CASRGLQGDYGYTF. The CDR3 nucleotides read TGCGCCAGCAGGGGTTTACAGGGGGACTATGGCTACACCTTC.

The chain combines TRBV28 with TRBJ1-1; maybe TRBD1 (5 bases). Germline V gene data show CDR1 as MDHEN and CDR2 as SYDVKM. V lost 2 bases and J 11 bases, leaving 12 bases between the germline ends. This CDR3 has 12 amino acids. CDR3 protein: CASSLGQGSAFF. For the CDR3, the DNA is TGTGCCAGCAGTTTAGGGCAGGGTAGCGCTTTCTTT.